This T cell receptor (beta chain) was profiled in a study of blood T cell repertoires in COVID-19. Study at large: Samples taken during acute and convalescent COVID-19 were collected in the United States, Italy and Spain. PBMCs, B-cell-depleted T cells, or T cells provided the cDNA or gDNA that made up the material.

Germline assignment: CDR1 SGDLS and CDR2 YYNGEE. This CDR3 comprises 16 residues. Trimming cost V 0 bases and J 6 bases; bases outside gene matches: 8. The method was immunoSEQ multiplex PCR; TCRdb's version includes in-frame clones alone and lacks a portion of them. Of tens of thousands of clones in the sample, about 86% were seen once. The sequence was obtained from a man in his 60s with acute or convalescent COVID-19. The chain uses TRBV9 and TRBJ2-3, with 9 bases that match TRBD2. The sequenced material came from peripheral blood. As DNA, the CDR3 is TGTGCCAGCAGCGTAGGGGGAGCGGGAGGATTTGATACGCAGTATTTT. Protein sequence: CASSVGGAGGFDTQYF.